The 27 T cell receptor beta chains below come from one sample, sequenced in a study of control samples from healthy donors and cancer patients. Clones were read by immunoSEQ multiplex PCR, and TCRdb kept only the in-frame ones, dropping some. The data show some 250,000 clones, almost 85% seen once. The sample was PBMCs. The receptors derive from an older woman with lung cancer.

The chain employs TRBV6-6 and TRBJ2-7, with 10 bases lining up with TRBD2. The CDR3 consists of 16 residues. Per germline, CDR1 MNHNY and CDR2 SVGAGI (reference sequence). V was clipped by 1 base and J by 2 bases; unmatched bases: 5. This CDR3 reads CASSYLLAGVPYEQYF. CDR3 in DNA: TGTGCCAGCAGTTACTTGCTAGCGGGGGTACCCTACGAGCAGTACTTC.

The chain has TRBV18 and TRBJ1-2; D possibly corresponds to TRBD1 (6 bases). Per germline, CDR1 KGHSH and CDR2 LQKENI. The CDR3 sequence is 13 residues long. V lost 3 bases and J lost 8, with 13 bases in between. The CDR3 sequence: CASSPSGDRGYTF. As DNA, the CDR3 is TGTGCCAGCTCACCTTCGGGTGACAGGGGCTACACCTTC.

This sequence joins TRBV3-1 (or the pseudogene TRBV3-2) and TRBJ1-1; 9 nucleotides agree with TRBD1. The length of the CDR3 is 15 residues. Germline V gene data show CDR1 as LGHDT and CDR2 as YNNKEL (reference sequence). Losses at the gene ends were 3 bases for V and 3 bases for J; bases not matched to a gene: 5. CDR3 DNA: TGTGCCAGCAGCCATGGGACAGGGTCGGACACTGAAGCTTTCTTT. It translates to CASSHGTGSDTEAFF.

The V and J genes are TRBV2 and TRBJ2-3; D ambiguous. This CDR3 region has 13 residues. V was cut by 8 bases and J by 5 bases, with 14 bases left in between. Per the germline V gene, CDR1 is SNHLY and CDR2 is FYNNEI. The CDR3 nucleotides read TGTGCCAGCCAATTTTTCGTGGAAGATACGCAGTATTTT. It specifies CASQFFVEDTQYF. Looking up the rest from reference TRBV2 and TRBJ2-3 gives the full variable domain: EPEVTQTPSHQVTQMGQEVILRCVPISNHLYFYWYRQILGQKVEFLVSFYNNEISEKSEIFDDQFSVERPDGSNFTLKIRSTKLEDSAMYFCASQFFVEDTQYFGPGTRLTVL.

V and J are TRBV28 and TRBJ2-7; TRBD2 matches at 8 bases. Germline trimming cut 3 bases from V and 0 bases from J; bases unmatched to any gene: 7. CDR1 is MDHEN, CDR2 SYDVKM, per germline. This CDR3 is 16 amino acids long. As DNA, the CDR3 is TGTGCCAGCAGTTTTGATAGCGGGACGAGCTCCTACGAGCAGTACTTC. The encoded protein is CASSFDSGTSSYEQYF.

The V and J genes are TRBV9 and TRBJ2-1; possibly TRBD2 for D (5 bases). V was pared by 3 bases and J by 0 bases, with 10 bases between. The CDR3 totals 15 residues. The germline CDR1 and CDR2 sequences are SGDLS and YYNGEE. The CDR3 loop reads CASSEGGTSYNEQFF. The DNA for the CDR3 is TGTGCCAGCAGCGAAGGAGGAACCTCCTACAATGAGCAGTTCTTC.

The V gene is TRBV24-1, the J gene TRBJ2-2, with 8 positions matching TRBD2. The CDR3 sequence is 17 residues long. In germline, CDR1 is KGHDR, CDR2 SFDVKD. J gave up 0 bases and V 7 bases, and 9 bases lay outside the gene matches. As DNA, the CDR3 is TGTGCCACCAGCGATACACGGGGGGGCCCGAACACCGGGGAGCTGTTTTTT. This translates into CATSDTRGGPNTGELFF.

The chain combines TRBV7-8 with TRBJ1-3; no clear D. V lost 1 base to trimming and J lost 1 base, with 8 bases between them. The CDR3 has 15 amino acids. From germline, CDR1 is SGHVS and CDR2 FQNEAQ. DNA for the CDR3: TGTGCCAGCAGCTTAGGCTTGATATCTGGAAACACCATATATTTT. The encoded protein is CASSLGLISGNTIYF.

CDR3 sequence: CASSPRTSGRYEQYF. The DNA of the CDR3 is TGTGCCAGCAGTCCTCGGACTAGCGGGAGGTACGAGCAGTACTTC. This chain joins TRBV27 and TRBJ2-7, with TRBD2 identical over 14 bases. The germline V gene has CDR1 MNHEY and CDR2 SMNVEV (reference sequence). J lost 4 bases, V lost 5 bases, and 4 bases had no gene match. The CDR3 is 15 amino acids.

The rearrangement uses TRBV2 and TRBJ2-1, with D perhaps TRBD2 (6 bases). The germline V and J ends were trimmed by 0 bases and 0 bases, with 15 bases remaining between them. Germline CDR1 and CDR2: SNHLY and FYNNEI. The length of the CDR3 is 18 residues. The CDR3 here is CASSEARDVWSSYNEQFF. In DNA form, the CDR3 reads TGTGCCAGCAGTGAAGCGCGGGACGTATGGAGCTCCTACAATGAGCAGTTCTTC.

In its sample, this clone was seen once. The J gene is TRBJ1-5, the V gene TRBV4-1; TRBD1 aligns across 7 bases. This CDR3 comprises 16 residues. Germline CDR1 is MGHRA and CDR2 is YSYEKL. The junction had 5 bases not matched to a gene; V was cut back by 1 base and J by 2 bases. CDR3 loop: CASSQVTGLGNQPQHF. The CDR3 nucleotides are TGCGCCAGCAGCCAAGTGACAGGGTTGGGCAATCAGCCCCAGCATTTT.

This chain joins TRBV4-2 and TRBJ2-7, with D possibly TRBD2 on 5 matching bases. V lost 1 base to trimming and J lost 7 bases, with 11 bases between them. The germline CDR1 and CDR2 sequences are LGHNA and YNFKEQ. This CDR3 has 13 residues. The CDR3 here is CASSQGVRGEQYF. CDR3 coding DNA: TGTGCCAGCAGCCAAGGGGTTCGGGGAGAGCAGTACTTC.

This clone was picked up a small number of times. The V call is TRBV19, the J call TRBJ1-6, with D maybe TRBD1 (5 bases). Trimming shortened V by 5 bases and J by 4 bases, and 15 bases separated the two germline ends. The CDR3 extends over 16 amino acids. The V gene's germline CDR1 is LNHDA and CDR2 SQIVND (reference sequence). CDR3 amino acids: CASSPRDGGYNSPLHF. The CDR3 DNA reads TGTGCCAGTAGTCCTCGGGACGGGGGGTATAATTCACCCCTCCACTTT.

There are a few counts of this clone. This chain connects TRBV5-6 to TRBJ2-2, with D perhaps matching TRBD2 (5 bases). Germline V gives CDR1 SGHDT, CDR2 YYEEEE. The V and J ends lost 2 bases and 5 bases respectively, with 25 bases between them. The CDR3 totals 19 residues. CDR3 sequence reads: CASSFNLAWQVAKTGELFF. DNA for the CDR3: TGTGCCAGCAGCTTTAACTTAGCGTGGCAGGTGGCAAAGACCGGGGAGCTGTTTTTT.

The chain joins TRBV18 to TRBJ2-5; D not resolved. Germline lookup yields CDR1 KGHSH and CDR2 LQKENI. Trimming stripped 0 bases from V and 3 bases from J, with 8 bases between. This CDR3 has 14 amino acids. The CDR3: CASSPPSMKETQYF. CDR3 coding DNA: TGTGCCAGCTCACCACCGTCTATGAAAGAGACCCAGTACTTC.

V and J are TRBV10-1 and TRBJ1-4; D uncertain. The ends were cut back, 3 bases at V and 4 bases at J, with 9 bases in the middle. The germline CDR1 and CDR2 sequences are WNHNN and SYGVQD (reference sequence). This CDR3 is built from 14 residues. CDR3 sequence reads: CASSDGQVNEKLFF. The CDR3 DNA reads as TGCGCCAGCAGTGATGGCCAAGTTAATGAAAAACTGTTTTTT.

This clone ranks as medium-sized. This chain connects TRBV7-9 to TRBJ2-1; 12 bases agree with TRBD2. The CDR3 is 19 amino acids. V lost 4 bases to trimming and J lost 0 bases; unmatched junction nucleotides: 10. Germline CDR1 is SEHNR and CDR2 is FQNEAQ (reference sequence). CDR3 nucleotides: TGTGCCAGCAGCTCCTTTGCTAGCGGGAGGGGTAGCTCCTACAATGAGCAGTTCTTC. It yields the protein CASSSFASGRGSSYNEQFF.

The chain employs TRBV19 and TRBJ2-5; D remains ambiguous. Germline values: CDR1 LNHDA, CDR2 SQIVND (reference sequence). The CDR3 contains 14 residues. V lost 6 bases, J lost 5 bases, and 16 bases lay in between. The CDR3: CASRSIEAAETQYF. The CDR3 DNA is TGTGCCAGTAGGTCTATCGAGGCGGCGGAGACCCAGTACTTC.

This chain links TRBV5-6 with TRBJ1-5, with a weak D call TRBD1 (6 bases). The germline V gene encodes CDR1 SGHDT and CDR2 YYEEEE. Trimming left V 2 bases short and J 3 bases short, with 18 bases between. The CDR3 is 17 amino acids. The CDR3 region is CASSFTAGTRDNQPQHF. CDR3 DNA: TGTGCCAGCAGCTTCACCGCCGGGACAAGAGACAATCAGCCCCAGCATTTT.

The chain joins TRBV7-9 to TRBJ2-7; D not resolved. The CDR3 length is 11 residues. Germline V gene lookup returns CDR1 SEHNR and CDR2 FQNEAQ (reference sequence). Trimming shortened V by 1 base and J by 6 bases, and 4 bases separated the two germline ends. CDR3: CASSLETEQYF. CDR3 coding DNA: TGTGCCAGCAGCTTAGAAACCGAGCAGTACTTC.

The rearrangement joins TRBV10-3 to TRBJ2-3; TRBD2 agrees at 10 bases. The trim removed 11 bases at V and 5 bases at J, leaving 7 bases unmatched. The CDR3 totals 13 residues. Germline V gives CDR1 ENHRY, CDR2 SYGVKD. In DNA, the CDR3 is TGTGCCGGGAGCGGGGGGGCCGGAGATACGCAGTATTTT. It is translated as CAGSGGAGDTQYF.

J is TRBJ1-2 and V is TRBV4-1; no reliable D call. The CDR3 is 13 amino acids. Germline assignment: CDR1 MGHRA and CDR2 YSYEKL. Trimming removed 0 bases from V and 7 bases from J, with 9 bases in between. CDR3 nucleotide sequence: TGCGCCAGCAGCCAAGAAATTCAGAGTGGCTACACCTTC. This codes for CASSQEIQSGYTF.

The chain combines TRBV27 with TRBJ2-1, with D perhaps TRBD2 (6 bases). Trimming stripped 6 bases from V and 6 bases from J, with 15 bases between. From germline, CDR1 is MNHEY and CDR2 SMNVEV (reference sequence). The CDR3 spans 14 residues. The CDR3 nucleotides are TGTGCCAGCAGGCGGGACGCAACCTTCAATGAGCAGTTCTTC. This codes for CASRRDATFNEQFF.

The chain combines TRBV15 with TRBJ2-7; 9 bases are shared with TRBD1. The CDR3 has 14 amino acids. Germline V gives CDR1 LNHNV, CDR2 YYDKDF (reference sequence). With 3 bases clipped from V and 1 base from J, the junction kept 1 base outside the gene matches. This chain's CDR3 is CATSSGTGSYEQYF. The CDR3 nucleotides are TGTGCCACCAGCAGTGGGACAGGGTCCTACGAGCAGTACTTC.

This clone was counted a single time. The rearrangement links TRBV2 to TRBJ2-3, with TRBD2 matching over 7 bases. From germline, CDR1 is SNHLY and CDR2 FYNNEI. The V segment lost 6 bases and the J segment 1 base; nucleotides outside the gene matches: 7. The length of the CDR3 is 15 residues. DNA for the CDR3: TGTGCCAGCAGCGAACGGGACTACCGCACAGATACGCAGTATTTT. Translation: CASSERDYRTDTQYF.

The V gene is TRBV7-2, the J gene TRBJ1-6, with a possible D match to TRBD1 (5 bases). Germline V gives CDR1 SGHTA, CDR2 FQGNSA. V shed 2 bases and J shed 4 bases, with 6 bases lying between them. This CDR3 contains 14 residues. The CDR3 region is CASSLQGYNSPLHF. The DNA for the CDR3 is TGTGCCAGCAGCTTACAGGGATATAATTCACCCCTCCACTTT.

The V and J genes are TRBV5-1 and TRBJ1-5, with 7 bases matching TRBD1. The CDR3 length is 15 residues. V shed 0 bases and J 6 bases; nucleotides not matched to a gene: 6. The germline CDR1 and CDR2 sequences are SGHRS and YFSETQ. The CDR3 region has the DNA TGCGCCAGCAGCTTGGGGATAGGGGGCAGTCAGCCCCAGCATTTT. It codes for CASSLGIGGSQPQHF.